Below are 13 T cell receptor delta chains sequenced from a single sample in a study of γδ T cells in repeated Plasmodium falciparum infection. Bulk repertoires came from Vgamma9/Vdelta2+ or Vdelta2-negative gammadelta T cells flow-sorted from PBMC. TCRdb re-analyzed the multiplex PCR reads via CATT. Among around 86,000 delta-chain clones listed, roughly 1.4% were seen once. The sequenced material came from gamma-delta T cells from blood. The receptors derive from a pool of human donors (malaria-infected and uninfected, not separated).

Concerning this clone itself: TCRdb attributes to this sequence the protein of a much larger clone, which differs from the DNA translation at residue 18; a read error is likely, and the protein displayed is translated from the DNA. The gene calls are TRDV3 and TRDJ3; 11 positions agree with TRDD3. The CDR3 has 20 residues. CDR1 and CDR2 from the germline V gene are TVYSNPD and GDNSRS (reference sequence). The CDR3 reads CAFPPYWGIKMSWDTRQTFF. CDR3 DNA: TGTGCCTTCCCTCCGTACTGGGGGATAAAAATGTCCTGGGACACCCGACAGACGTTTTTC.

Worth noting for this clone: This likely traces to a read error, being one base from a far larger clone. The same CDR3 also results from other DNA sequences found in this sample. CDR3 protein: CAFTFPTSLTAQLFF. The CDR3 bases are TGTGCCTTTACATTTCCCACTTCGTTGACAGCACAACTCTTCTTT. The chain is built from TRDV3 and TRDJ2; D ambiguous. TCRdb gives no J gene; it was assigned here by matching the DNA to germline. With 1 base removed from V and 2 bases from J, the gap between germline ends came to 14 bases. Germline-derived CDR1 and CDR2 are TVYSNPD and GDNSRS (reference sequence). The CDR3 consists of 15 residues.

This clone was detected only a few times. A far bigger clonotype differs at one base, so this is likely a read error. This CDR3 is also generated by other DNA sequences in the sample. V usage is TRDV2 and J usage is TRDJ1; no reliable D call. The CDR3 is made up of 15 amino acids. Germline loops: CDR1 GEAIGNYY, CDR2 EKD. V was pared by 4 bases and J by 0 bases, with 14 bases between. In DNA, the CDR3 is TGTGCCTGTGAAGGATTAGAAGGGGACACCGATAAACTCATCTTT. Its protein product is CACEGLEGDTDKLIF.

For this clone: It differs at one base from a far larger clone, so likely a read error. Other DNA sequences in this specimen translate into the identical CDR3. This chain links TRDV1 with TRDJ1; 12 bases are a match to TRDD3. TCRdb supplies no J gene; here it was assigned by aligning the nucleotide sequence to germline. Germline values: CDR1 TSWWSYY, CDR2 QGS. This CDR3 is 26 amino acids long. This CDR3 reads CALGELGVLRPRTGGYQELHTDKLIF. CDR3 sequence (DNA): TGTGCCCTTGGGGAACTTGGGGTCCTACGTCCCCGTACTGGGGGATACCAAGAACTTCACACCGATAAACTCATCTTT.

This clone was observed a handful of times. The protein held in TCRdb is that of a much larger clone and does not match this DNA's translation at residue 5, likely because of a read error; the protein shown is translated from the DNA. The rearrangement links TRDV1 to TRDJ1; 12 bases line up with TRDD3. TCRdb leaves out the J gene; it was filled in here by matching the DNA to germline. The trim removed 4 bases at V and 4 bases at J, leaving 22 bases unmatched. Per germline, CDR1 TSWWSYY and CDR2 QGS. The CDR3 is 21 amino acids. The CDR3 protein is CALGGPASYVVLGDTLDKLIF. CDR3 coding DNA: TGTGCTCTTGGGGGACCGGCTTCCTACGTTGTGCTGGGGGATACGCTCGATAAACTCATCTTT.

This clone was detected a few times. The protein recorded in TCRdb matches a much larger clone and deviates from this DNA's translation at residue 6, suggesting a read error; the protein here is obtained by translating the DNA. This chain links TRDV2 with TRDJ3; TRDD3 matches 11 bases. The J gene, missing from TCRdb, was assigned here through DNA to germline matching. The junction had 2 bases not matched to a gene; V was cut back by 0 bases and J by 2 bases. The CDR3 has 18 amino acids. Germline CDR1 reads GEAIGNYY; CDR2 reads EKD. CDR3 DNA: TGTGCCTGTGACACCATACTGGGGGATACCTGGGACACCCGACAGATGTTTTTC. Its protein product is CACDTILGDTWDTRQMFF.

This clone appeared a few times. With a far larger clone one base away, a read error is the likely cause. Additional DNA sequences in this sample encode the identical CDR3. V and J are TRDV1 and TRDJ1; 7 positions match TRDD3. The V gene's germline CDR1 is TSWWSYY and CDR2 QGS. The J segment lost 3 bases and the V segment lost 4 bases, leaving 23 bases of the junction unmatched. The CDR3 loop spans 20 amino acids. The CDR3 DNA follows: TGTGCTCTTGGGGGACGGAGCTGGGGGGTGCGCGTTGTTTGGGCCGATAAACTCATCTTT. Residues: CALGGRSWGVRVVWADKLIF.

This clone was seen more than once but under ten times. The mismatch at residue 2 between this DNA's translation and the TCRdb protein of a much larger clone likely reflects a read error; the protein shown is translated from the DNA. As DNA, the CDR3 is TGTTCTCTTGGGGAGCTGACTTCCTTCAGGGGGATATACGCCGATAAACTCATCTTT. It yields the protein CSLGELTSFRGIYADKLIF. This sequence joins TRDV1 and TRDJ1, with 8 bases lining up with TRDD3. Germline CDR1 and CDR2: TSWWSYY and QGS. The CDR3 length is 19 residues.

Many counts were recorded for this clone. The chain employs TRDV2 and TRDJ1, with TRDD3 matching over 9 bases. CDR1 and CDR2 (germline): GEAIGNYY, EKD. Trimming at V came to 3 bases and at J to 1 base, leaving 14 bases not matched to a gene. The CDR3 has 18 residues. CDR3 bases: TGTGCCTGTGACCCTATTACTGGGGGAGACTCCAGCACCGATAAACTCATCTTT. Its translation: CACDPITGGDSSTDKLIF.

This clone was seen a handful of times. It differs at one base from a far larger clone, so likely a read error. The same CDR3 also results from other DNA sequences found in this sample. The chain carries TRDV1 and TRDJ1; D possibly corresponds to TRDD3 (6 bases). TCRdb does not report a J gene; here it was assigned by matching the DNA to germline references. CDR3 length: 21 residues. Germline-derived CDR1 and CDR2 are TSWWSYY and QGS. In nucleotides, the CDR3 is TGCGCTCTTGGGGAACTCGTTTTACCCAAGGGGGGAGTTTTCTACACCGATAAACTCATCTTT. Protein: CALGELVLPKGGVFYTDKLIF.

With regard to this clone: A far larger clone differs by one base, so this is likely a read error. The sample carries other DNA sequences with the same CDR3. In nucleotides, the CDR3 is TGTGCCTGTGACACCTCCACTGGGGGGTCACTGTACACCGATAAACTCATCTTT. Translating gives CACDTSTGGSLYTDKLIF. This sequence joins TRDV2 and TRDJ1; TRDD3 aligns across 8 bases. As TCRdb names no J gene, one was assigned here on the basis of a DNA match to germline. The CDR3 length is 18 residues. The V gene end was trimmed by 0 bases and the J gene end by 0 bases; junction bases not matched to a gene: 11. Looked up from germline, CDR1 is GEAIGNYY and CDR2 is EKD.

This clone has a handful of counts. It differs at one base from a far larger clone, so likely a read error. Other DNA sequences in this specimen translate into the identical CDR3. The chain couples TRDV2 to TRDJ1, with 10 positions matching TRDD3. The J gene was not available in TCRdb and was assigned here by matching the DNA to germline segments. The V gene end was trimmed by 3 bases and the J gene end by 1 base; junction bases not matched to a gene: 16. CDR3 length equals 19 residues. Germline assignment: CDR1 GEAIGNYY and CDR2 EKD. The CDR3: CACDSLLRGGGYITDKLIF. Written as DNA, the CDR3 is TGTGCCTGTGACTCGCTCCTACGAGGTGGGGGATACATCACCGATAAACTCATCTTT.

This clone turned up a few times. A far larger clone is a single base away, which makes a read error likely. Other DNA sequences in the sample encode the same CDR3. The J gene is TRDJ1, the V gene TRDV1; tentatively, D is TRDD3 (5 bases). In the absence of a J gene in TCRdb, the DNA was matched to germline to assign it here. CDR3 length: 19 amino acids. The germline CDR1 and CDR2 sequences are TSWWSYY and QGS. CDR3: CALGELGFLRTPGMDKLIF. In DNA form, the CDR3 reads TGTGCCCTTGGGGAACTAGGCTTTCTACGAACCCCTGGTATGGATAAACTCATCTTT.